Listed below are T cell receptor beta chains from one sample, sequenced in a study of blood T cell repertoires in COVID-19. Assay used: immunoSEQ multiplex PCR; TCRdb lists only in-frame clones, some missing. The data show approximately 12,000 clones, with approximately 80% seen just once and 3% to 4.5% held by the top ten. The sample was peripheral blood. The source is a woman aged 60-75 years with acute or convalescent COVID-19. The CDR3 runs from the conserved cysteine through the conserved F or W. D genes are given only for firm matches. Expanded clones are given a class, and other clones once, few, many or no size at all.

j_gene,v_gene,abundance,d_gene,CDR3nt,CDR3aa
TRBJ1-2,TRBV2,medium-sized,-,TGTGCCAGCAGAGAGATCGCGTACGGGGGCTACACCTTC,CASREIAYGGYTF
TRBJ2-1,TRBV11-2,-,TRBD2,TGTGCCAGCAGCCGACTAGCGGGGGGGTCCTACAATGAGCAGTTCTTC,CASSRLAGGSYNEQFF
TRBJ2-5,TRBV2,-,-,TGTGCCAGCAGTCCCCAGGCACAAGAGACCCAGTACTTC,CASSPQAQETQYF
TRBJ1-1,TRBV13,few,TRBD1,TGTGCCAGCAGCTTACGAACAGGGGTACGGGGGACTGAAGCTTTCTTT,CASSLRTGVRGTEAFF
TRBJ1-2,TRBV19,-,-,TGTGCCAGTATCGGTAACTATGGCTACACCTTC,CASIGNYGYTF
TRBJ2-1,TRBV7-3,-,TRBD2,TGTGCCAGCAGCATAGGACTAGCGGGGACGAATGAGCAGTTCTTC,CASSIGLAGTNEQFF
TRBJ2-7,TRBV2,-,TRBD1,TGTGCCAGCAGACCTACAGGGGGCAGGTACGAGCAGTACTTC,CASRPTGGRYEQYF
TRBJ1-1,TRBV5-4,-,TRBD1,TGTGCCAGCAGCTTGGTCGGACAGGGGCCTAACACTGAAGCTTTCTTT,CASSLVGQGPNTEAFF
TRBJ2-2,TRBV9,-,-,TGTGCCAGCAGCGCCCCCCAAGGAGTAAACACCGGGGAGCTGTTTTTT,CASSAPQGVNTGELFF
TRBJ2-3,TRBV4-1,-,-,TGCGCCAGCAGCCAAGGACTAGATTTAGATACGCAGTATTTT,CASSQGLDLDTQYF
TRBJ2-2,TRBV14,-,TRBD2,TGTGCCAGCAGCCACGCTCGTTCATGGACTAGCCCCGGGGAGCTGTTTTTT,CASSHARSWTSPGELFF
TRBJ1-2,TRBV18,once,-,TGTGCCAGCCAGTCCCACCCGGGGAGCTATGGCTACACCTTC,CASQSHPGSYGYTF
TRBJ1-2,TRBV3-1/TRBV3-2,few,-,TGTGCCAGCAGCCAAGATACTCAGGGCAACTATGGCTACACCTTC,CASSQDTQGNYGYTF
TRBJ1-4,TRBV14,few,TRBD1,TGTGCCAGCAGCCAGTGGGGACAGCTGAATGAAAAACTGTTTTTT,CASSQWGQLNEKLFF
TRBJ1-3,TRBV2,-,-,TGTGCCAGCCGATTCGATCCAGGGAACTCTGGAAACACCATATATTTT,CASRFDPGNSGNTIYF
TRBJ1-6,TRBV2,-,-,TGTGCCACCACGACTACAGGGATCTCTTCACCCCTCCACTTT,CATTTTGISSPLHF
TRBJ2-3,TRBV2,few,-,TGTGCCAGCACTGGGACAACTCGTCGGACAGATACGCAGTATTTT,CASTGTTRRTDTQYF
TRBJ2-2,TRBV18,-,-,TGTGCCAGCTCACCTTTGTCCGCCGGGGAGCTGTTTTTT,CASSPLSAGELFF
TRBJ2-1,TRBV9,-,-,TGTGCCAGCAGCGTCCGGGGGGCCCCCTACAATGAGCAGTTCTTC,CASSVRGAPYNEQFF
TRBJ2-2,TRBV7-3,-,-,TGTGCCAGCAGCTTAAGCAGGGCCTTAGGAACCGGGGAGCTGTTTTTT,CASSLSRALGTGELFF
TRBJ1-3,TRBV21-1,-,-,TGTGCCAGCAGCCTACCGTCGACTAGCTCTGGAAACACCATATATTTT,CASSLPSTSSGNTIYF
TRBJ1-2,TRBV19,-,TRBD1,TGTGCCAGTAGTATCCGAGGACAGGGAGGCTATGGCTACACCTTC,CASSIRGQGGYGYTF
TRBJ2-1,TRBV7-9,-,TRBD1,TGTGCCAGCAGACGTGTCCCGAACAGGGGAGCTTGGGAGCAGTTCTTC,CASRRVPNRGAWEQFF
TRBJ2-2,TRBV6-1,-,TRBD2,TGTGCCAGCAGTGAAGTGGCGGGGGGGAATCCCGGGGAGCTGTTTTTT,CASSEVAGGNPGELFF
TRBJ1-6,TRBV6-2/TRBV6-3,-,-,TGTGCCAGCAGCCACGTGACAGTCCTACTCTCACCCCTCCACTTT,CASSHVTVLLSPLHF
TRBJ2-7,TRBV5-1,-,-,TGCGCCAGCAGCTTTGAGAGGACGGGGGAGCAGTACTTC,CASSFERTGEQYF
TRBJ2-7,TRBV14,few,TRBD1,TGTGCCAGCAGCCAAGATCTAATAACAGGGGACAGCGAGCAGTACTTC,CASSQDLITGDSEQYF
TRBJ2-5,TRBV5-5,-,-,TGTGCCAGCAGCACTGAAGGGGGTGAGACCCAGTACTTC,CASSTEGGETQYF
TRBJ1-2,TRBV9,few,-,TGTGCCAGCAGCGTACCCAGGGTTAACTATGGCTACACCTTC,CASSVPRVNYGYTF
TRBJ2-2,TRBV18,-,-,TGTGCCAGCTCACCACGCGGGGCCGGGGAGCTGTTTTTT,CASSPRGAGELFF
TRBJ2-5,TRBV3-1/TRBV3-2,-,TRBD2,TGTGCCAGCAGCCGCTTGACTAGCGGGGAACAAGAGACCCAGTACTTC,CASSRLTSGEQETQYF
TRBJ2-2,TRBV10-3,-,TRBD2,TGTGCCATCAGTCGACTAGCGGGGGGGCGTACCGGGGAGCTGTTTTTT,CAISRLAGGRTGELFF
TRBJ1-2,TRBV7-8,-,TRBD1,TGTGCCAGCAGCATGGGACAGTTCCTGCATGGCTACACCTTC,CASSMGQFLHGYTF
TRBJ1-1,TRBV5-1,-,-,TGCGCCAGCAGCCTGGTAGTAGGAGGGCATCTGGGCACTGAAGCTTTCTTT,CASSLVVGGHLGTEAFF
TRBJ1-4,TRBV6-5,-,TRBD1,TGTGCCACCCTCCAGGGGGTAGGTGAAAAACTGTTTTTT,CATLQGVGEKLFF
TRBJ1-2,TRBV12-3/TRBV12-4,-,TRBD1,TGTGCCAGCATGGGGACAGGGGTCTATGGCTACACCTTC,CASMGTGVYGYTF
TRBJ1-1,TRBV6-5,-,-,TGTGCCAGCAGTAGGAGCGGACGGTTTGAAGCTTTCTTT,CASSRSGRFEAFF
TRBJ1-4,TRBV11-2,-,-,TGTGCCAGCAGCCCCGGGGGGGCGCAGGAAAAACTGTTTTTT,CASSPGGAQEKLFF
TRBJ2-3,TRBV3-1/TRBV3-2,-,-,TGTGCCAGCAGCCAACCCGGCACAGATACGCAGTATTTT,CASSQPGTDTQYF
TRBJ1-4,TRBV28,-,-,TGTGCCACCCTGTTGAGCGAAAAACTGTTTTTT,CATLLSEKLFF
TRBJ2-1,TRBV5-1,few,-,TGCGCCAGCAGTCGGACACTCGATGAGCAGTTCTTC,CASSRTLDEQFF
TRBJ2-3,TRBV19,-,TRBD1,TGTGCCAGTGGGAGACAGGGGGCAGATACGCAGTATTTT,CASGRQGADTQYF
TRBJ1-4,TRBV5-1,-,TRBD1,TGCGCCAGCAGCTCGCACCGGGACAGGGTACTGTTTTTT,CASSSHRDRVLFF
TRBJ1-2,TRBV5-4,-,TRBD1,TGTGCCAGCAGCGGGGGACAGCCAGGCTACACCTTC,CASSGGQPGYTF
TRBJ2-7,TRBV5-5,once,-,TGTGCCAGCAGCCTAAACCCAGGATTTGGATACGAGCAGTACTTC,CASSLNPGFGYEQYF
TRBJ2-3,TRBV19,-,TRBD2,TGTGCCAGTAGTATAGTTGGGACTAGAAGTGCGCAGTATTTT,CASSIVGTRSAQYF
TRBJ1-1,TRBV19,-,TRBD1,TGTGCCAGTAGTATTTCTGAGACAGGGCATACTGAAGCTTTCTTT,CASSISETGHTEAFF
TRBJ1-3,TRBV2,-,TRBD1,TGTGCCAGCAGCCGACGCGGACAGGCAACTGGAAACACCATATATTTT,CASSRRGQATGNTIYF
TRBJ1-1,TRBV3-1/TRBV3-2,once,-,TGTGCCAGCAGCCAACGGCGGAGACGGACTGAAGCTTTCTTT,CASSQRRRRTEAFF
TRBJ2-2,TRBV11-3,few,TRBD2,TGTGCCACCCAGGGACTAGCGGGGTTTACCGGGGAGCTGTTTTTT,CATQGLAGFTGELFF